The clone carrying this TCR beta chain was observed many times. Its antigen is as yet unknown. These data come from a study of T cells after yellow fever vaccination. Study-level points and caveats: The booster response re-showed most primary clones: around 97% CD4, around 87% CD8. Weaker overall was a secondary response that nonetheless peaked faster, on day 5 versus 15.

The CDR3 consists of 14 residues. V shed 6 bases, J shed 3 bases, and the junction held 6 bases outside the gene matches. Germline assignment: CDR1 DFQATT and CDR2 SNEGSKA (reference sequence). TCRdb redid the calling of the 5' RACE reads with MiXCR, one entry per CDR3 protein. The repertoire consists of fewer than 350,000 distinct CDR3 sequences, with approximately 4.3% occurring once and the leading ten covering roughly 21%. This clonotype was sampled from a man aged 18-30 years who received the YFV17D yellow fever vaccine. The V gene is TRBV20-1, the J gene TRBJ2-1; 9 bases fit TRBD1. The input for sequencing was PBMCs, taken 15 days after the yellow fever booster vaccination. CDR3 nucleotide sequence: TGCAGTGCACAACCGGGACAGGGCTACAATGAGCAGTTCTTC. It codes for CSAQPGQGYNEQFF.